This T cell receptor (beta chain) comes out of a study of blood T cells in healthy people across ages. Study-wide background: Researchers report that template switching captured about one barcoded beta molecule per two T cells.

The use of a sample-barcoded 5' primer and a J-beta primer mix characterized a second PCR of about 7 to 12 cycles. A 12-random-nucleotide template-switch adaptor tagged each cDNA molecule. TCRdb fed the 5' RACE reads into MiXCR, producing one record per CDR3 protein. The sample contains about 730,000 distinct CDR3 sequences, about 40% of which appear only once. Germline CDR1 DFQATT, CDR2 SNEGSKA (reference sequence). The CDR3 has 15 residues. The junction had 7 bases not matched to a gene; V was cut back by 0 bases and J by 4 bases. Peripheral blood, about 9.8 milliliters per donor, was collected. The V and J genes are TRBV20-1 and TRBJ1-1; 8 nucleotides match TRBD1. The receptor was derived from an older woman in good health. What was sequenced was blood. This CDR3 reads CSARDQQGAFTEAFF. The CDR3 DNA follows: TGCAGTGCTAGAGACCAGCAGGGGGCTTTCACTGAAGCTTTCTTT.